This T cell receptor beta chain emerged from a study of blood T cells in healthy people across ages (dated by TCRdb to between 2014 and 2017). About the full investigation: In model experiments, template switching captured roughly one uniquely barcoded TCR beta cDNA molecule for every two T cells. To avoid experimental bias, donors of different ages were distributed randomly across sequencing lanes. To track age-related changes in TCR beta repertoire diversity, the study relied on deep sequencing normalized with unique cDNA molecular identifiers. For two donors (one aged 18 to 30 and one aged 80 or older), the study analyzed two additional independent replicas of 1 million unique cDNA reads from the same blood draw. Four age groups were formed from the donors: young (average approximately 15 years), middle-aged (approximately 39), aged (about 62) and long-lived (82).

With respect to this clonotype: Its cognate antigen has yet to be identified. No base quality values were provided; no much bigger clone lies one nucleotide off.

Libraries were prepared through 5' RACE. Sequencing was carried out with an Illumina HiSeq 2500. A second PCR of roughly 7 to 12 cycles was run with a J-beta primer mix and a sample-barcoded 5' primer. A template-switch 5' adaptor carrying 12 random nucleotides introduced a unique molecular identifier onto each TCR beta cDNA molecule. Each sample yielded at least 2.5 million CDR3-containing paired-end reads. First-strand cDNA synthesis was performed from all RNA using the Mint cDNA synthesis kit, with priming by a TRBC-specific oligonucleotide. Following uracil-DNA glycosylase treatment, all cDNA underwent a first 18-cycle PCR with the universal primers M1SS and BC2_uni_R. On the authors' methods: For normalization, 1 million high-quality reads, each with a distinct molecular identifier, were randomly selected from each sample. Reads with shared molecular identifiers were discarded instead of being binned into consensus sequences. MiTCR, run with a Q25 quality threshold and the strictest error-elimination algorithm, handled CDR3 identification, clonotype clustering and error correction. Lower-bound total TCR beta diversity was estimated with a nonparametric unseen species model using Euler transformation. Using fastp at Q25 and MiXCR, TCRdb reprocessed the public reads and kept productive beta chains. CDR3 protein duplicates are merged, each entry listing the most common genes and DNA. In this record, the V and J calls reflect TCRdb's handling and not the investigators' own analysis. The sample table holds over a million distinct CDR3 sequences, of which under 55% were seen once. The ten largest make up approximately 20% of the sample.

Donors were roughly 40 systemically healthy Caucasian individuals from Russia aged 6 to 90 years. Ten milliliters of peripheral blood were drawn from each donor into EDTA-treated Vacutainer tubes. Ficoll-Paque density-gradient centrifugation was used to isolate PBMCs, with at least 7 million per sample. Total RNA was extracted from PBMCs with Trizol reagent, with at least 6 micrograms obtained per sample. The percentages of naive CD45RAhigh/CD27high T cells were determined by flow cytometry on a PBMC aliquot from every donor. From cysteine to phenylalanine, the CDR3 is 14 amino acids long. Only the CDR3 DNA stays, 42 bases, in frame from base 1. CDR1 and CDR2 are read off the germline V gene as SGHRS and YFSETQ. V is clipped by 1 base and J by 5 bases, and the sequence between their germline boundaries is 13 bases long. General conclusions and limits of the study: Bulk unsorted PBMC profiling prevented conclusive comparison of naive and antigen-experienced compartments. Estimates of total diversity based on one million sequenced T cells were considered lower bounds and underestimates. As age increased, observed TCR beta diversity per million T cells dropped in a roughly linear way, and a significant reduction was already evident by age approximately 40. A strong correlation was found between observed TCR beta diversity and the percentage of naive T cells measured by flow cytometry. Donor CMV infection status was unknown, potentially confounding age-related changes in expanded clonotypes. The long-lived group showed more naive CD4+ T cells, fewer expanded clones and increased TCR diversity than the aged group, suggesting age selection.

Sequenced input: blood. The sequence was obtained from a woman aged 55 to 70 in good health. The rearrangement joined TRBV5-1 to TRBJ2-7, with a weak D call of TRBD2 (6 bases match). The CDR3 protein: CASSLRRGGNEQYF. The DNA sequence follows: TGCGCCAGCAGCTTGAGGCGGGGCGGCAACGAGCAGTACTTC.